The entry below describes one T cell receptor beta chain. Its antigen remains unknown. CDR1 and CDR2 from the germline V gene are SGHRS and YFSETQ. The CDR3 is made up of 14 amino acids. This sample is drawn from a study of monozygotic twins with inflammatory bowel disease. Study-level results: Other individuals had fewer clonotypes in common with IBD patients than with healthy twins, especially with disease activity.

The RNA usage for each TCR library was around 3,600 ng of total RNA. TCRdb reanalyzed the 5' RACE reads, giving one entry per CDR3 protein sequence and no DNA. The sample's table shows about 210,000 distinct CDR3 sequences. Sequences were obtained from blood. J is TRBJ2-1 and V is TRBV5-1; no DNA is available, so the TRBD1 call from TCRdb remains unchecked. The sequence was obtained from a human donor with ulcerative colitis or Crohn's disease, or a healthy co-twin of an affected twin (not recorded which). The CDR3 reads CASSLSREGNEQFF.